This TCR beta chain was profiled in a study of T-cell memory formation after mild COVID-19. Points from the study as a whole: There was no confirmation that second-wave clones peaking on day 37 were SARS-CoV-2 specific. Day 15 to 85 contracting clones showed balanced CD4/CD8; day 15 to 37 expanders favored CD4+. The finding that pre-infection memory included some responding clones suggested that cross-reactive memory joined.

Trimming shortened V by 5 bases and J by 0 bases, and 10 bases separated the two germline ends. The CDR3 is 15 amino acids. This clonotype was observed a few times. Its target is unknown. TCRdb re-called the 5' RACE reads with MiXCR, one entry per CDR3 protein. The sample lists some 120,000 distinct CDR3 sequences, about 16% occurring once. The gene calls are TRBV12-3 or TRBV12-4 and TRBJ2-2; a possible D gene is TRBD2 (6 bases). The clonotype originates from an adult woman who had mild COVID-19 (a few samples of this study predate the infection). Cell type and time point are not known. The sequencing sample was made of PBMCs or a T cell subset sorted from them (not recorded which). In DNA form, the CDR3 reads TGTGCCAGCAGTAATAGCGGCTCGAACACCGGGGAGCTGTTTTTT. It yields the protein CASSNSGSNTGELFF.